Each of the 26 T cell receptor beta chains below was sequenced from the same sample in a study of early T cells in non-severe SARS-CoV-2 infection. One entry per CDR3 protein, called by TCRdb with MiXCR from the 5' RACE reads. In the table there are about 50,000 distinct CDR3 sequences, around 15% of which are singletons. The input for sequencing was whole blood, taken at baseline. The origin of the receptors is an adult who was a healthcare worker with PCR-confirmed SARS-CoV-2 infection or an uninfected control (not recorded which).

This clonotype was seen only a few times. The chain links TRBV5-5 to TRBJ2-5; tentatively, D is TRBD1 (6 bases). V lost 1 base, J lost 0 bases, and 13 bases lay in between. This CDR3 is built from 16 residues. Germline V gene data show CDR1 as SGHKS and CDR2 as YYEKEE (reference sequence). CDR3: CASSLPARTDQETQYF. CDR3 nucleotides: TGTGCCAGCAGCTTGCCCGCGAGGACAGACCAAGAGACCCAGTACTTC. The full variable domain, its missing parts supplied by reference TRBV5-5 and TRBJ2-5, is DAGVTQSPTHLIKTRGQQVTLRCSPISGHKSVSWYQQVLGQGPQFIFQYYEKEERGRGNFPDRFSARQFPNYSSELNVNALLLGDSALYLCASSLPARTDQETQYFGPGTRLLVL.

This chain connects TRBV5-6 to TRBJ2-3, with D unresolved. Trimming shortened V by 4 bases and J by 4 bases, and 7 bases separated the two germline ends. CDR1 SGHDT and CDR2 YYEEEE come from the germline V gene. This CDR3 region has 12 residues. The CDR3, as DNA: TGTGCCAGCAGCCATCAGGCAGATACGCAGTATTTT. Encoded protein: CASSHQADTQYF.

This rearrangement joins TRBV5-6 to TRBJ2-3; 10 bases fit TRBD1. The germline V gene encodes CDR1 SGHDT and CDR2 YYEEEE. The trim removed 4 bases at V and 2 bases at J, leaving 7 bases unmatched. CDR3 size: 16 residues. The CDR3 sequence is CASSPDRGLDTDTQYF. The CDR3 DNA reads TGTGCCAGCAGCCCTGACAGGGGGCTAGACACAGATACGCAGTATTTT.

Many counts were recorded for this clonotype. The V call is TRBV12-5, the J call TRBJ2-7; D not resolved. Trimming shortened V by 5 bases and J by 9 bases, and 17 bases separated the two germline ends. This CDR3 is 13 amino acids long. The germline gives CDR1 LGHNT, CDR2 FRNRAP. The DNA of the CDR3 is TGTGCTAGTGGTCTCCTCCCGCGGAGTAGGCAGTACTTC. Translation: CASGLLPRSRQYF.

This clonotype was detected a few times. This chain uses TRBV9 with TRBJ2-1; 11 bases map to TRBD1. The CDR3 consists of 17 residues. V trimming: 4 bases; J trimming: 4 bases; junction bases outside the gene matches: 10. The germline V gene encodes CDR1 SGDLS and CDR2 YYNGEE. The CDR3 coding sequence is TGTGCCAGCAGCTATTCCGGGACAGGGGGAATATACAATGAGCAGTTCTTC. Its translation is CASSYSGTGGIYNEQFF.

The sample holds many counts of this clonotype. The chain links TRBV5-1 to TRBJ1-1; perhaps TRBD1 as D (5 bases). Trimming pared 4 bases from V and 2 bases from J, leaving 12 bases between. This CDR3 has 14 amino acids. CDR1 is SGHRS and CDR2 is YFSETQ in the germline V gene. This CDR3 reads CASSGGEVNTEAFF. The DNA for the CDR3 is TGCGCCAGCAGCGGAGGGGAAGTAAACACTGAAGCTTTCTTT.

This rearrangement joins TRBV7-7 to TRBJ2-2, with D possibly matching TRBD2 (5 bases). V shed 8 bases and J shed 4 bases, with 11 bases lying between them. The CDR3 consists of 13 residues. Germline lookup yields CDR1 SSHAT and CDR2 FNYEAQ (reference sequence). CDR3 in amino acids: CASSVASTGELFF. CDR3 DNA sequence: TGTGCCAGCTCCGTAGCGAGCACCGGGGAGCTGTTTTTT.

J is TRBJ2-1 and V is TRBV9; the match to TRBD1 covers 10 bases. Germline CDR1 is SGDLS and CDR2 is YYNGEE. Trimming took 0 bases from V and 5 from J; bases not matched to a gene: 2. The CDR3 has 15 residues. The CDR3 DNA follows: TGTGCCAGCAGCGTAGGGGACAGGGGAAACAATGAGCAGTTCTTC. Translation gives CASSVGDRGNNEQFF.

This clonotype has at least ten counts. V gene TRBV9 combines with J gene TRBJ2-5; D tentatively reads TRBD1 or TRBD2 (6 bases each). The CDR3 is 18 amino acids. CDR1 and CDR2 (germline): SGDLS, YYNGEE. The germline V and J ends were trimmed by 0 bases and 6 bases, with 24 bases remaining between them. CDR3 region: CASSVAGGDGGNSKTQYF. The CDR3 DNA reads TGTGCCAGCAGCGTAGCTGGCGGGGATGGGGGCAATTCGAAGACCCAGTACTTC. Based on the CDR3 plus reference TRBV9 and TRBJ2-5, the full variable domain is DSGVTQTPKHLITATGQRVTLRCSPRSGDLSVYWYQQSLDQGLQFLIQYYNGEERAKGNILERFSAQQFPDLHSELNLSSLELGDSALYFCASSVAGGDGGNSKTQYFGPGTRLLVL.

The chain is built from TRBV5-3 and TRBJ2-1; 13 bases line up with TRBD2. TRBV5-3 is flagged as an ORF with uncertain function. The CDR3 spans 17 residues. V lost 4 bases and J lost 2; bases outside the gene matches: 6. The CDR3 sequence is CARSLKTSGRPYNEQFF. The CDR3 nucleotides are TGTGCCAGAAGCCTCAAGACTAGCGGGAGGCCCTACAATGAGCAGTTCTTC.

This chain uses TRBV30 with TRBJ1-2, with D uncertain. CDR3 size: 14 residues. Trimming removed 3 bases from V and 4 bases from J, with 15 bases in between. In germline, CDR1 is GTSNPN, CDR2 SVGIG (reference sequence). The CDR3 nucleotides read TGTGCCTGGAGAAGTAGAGTCCCCTCCTATGGCTACACCTTC. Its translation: CAWRSRVPSYGYTF.

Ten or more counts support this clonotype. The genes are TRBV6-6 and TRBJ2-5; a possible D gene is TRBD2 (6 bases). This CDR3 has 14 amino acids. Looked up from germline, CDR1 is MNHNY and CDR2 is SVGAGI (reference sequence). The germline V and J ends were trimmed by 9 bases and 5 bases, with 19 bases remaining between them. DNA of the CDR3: TGTGCCAGTACTAGCCCGTCACAAGGCGAGACCCAGTACTTC. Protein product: CASTSPSQGETQYF.

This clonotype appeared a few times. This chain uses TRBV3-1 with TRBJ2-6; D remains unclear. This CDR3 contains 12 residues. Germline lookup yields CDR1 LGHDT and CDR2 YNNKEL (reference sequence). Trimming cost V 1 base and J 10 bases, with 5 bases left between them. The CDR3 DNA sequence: TGTGCCAGCAGCCAAGTCCAAAACGTCCTGACTTTC. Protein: CASSQVQNVLTF.

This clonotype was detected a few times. The CDR3 region has the DNA TGCAGCGCCGGGGGGTCCAGGACCGCTTTCTTT. Amino acid sequence: CSAGGSRTAFF. The chain couples TRBV29-1 to TRBJ1-1, with a weak D call TRBD1 (5 bases). CDR1 SQVTM and CDR2 ANQGSEA come from the germline V gene. The CDR3 is 11 residues long. V dropped 7 bases and J dropped 11 bases, with 17 bases sitting between them.

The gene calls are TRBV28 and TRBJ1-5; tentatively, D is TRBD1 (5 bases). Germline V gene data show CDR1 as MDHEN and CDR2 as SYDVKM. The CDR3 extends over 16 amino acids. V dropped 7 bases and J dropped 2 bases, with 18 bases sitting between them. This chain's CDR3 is CASTLLWGKGNQPQHF. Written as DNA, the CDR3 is TGTGCCAGCACTCTTTTGTGGGGGAAGGGCAATCAGCCCCAGCATTTT.

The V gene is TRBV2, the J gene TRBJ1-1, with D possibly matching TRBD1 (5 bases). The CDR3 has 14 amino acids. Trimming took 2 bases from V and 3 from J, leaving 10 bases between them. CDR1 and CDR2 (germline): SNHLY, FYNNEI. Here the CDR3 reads CASSESGGYTEAFF. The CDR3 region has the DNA TGTGCCAGCAGTGAATCCGGGGGATACACTGAAGCTTTCTTT.

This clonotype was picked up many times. The CDR3 protein is CASDGRGGYNEQFF. CDR3 DNA: TGTGCCAGCGACGGGCGGGGGGGCTACAATGAGCAGTTCTTC. The V and J genes are TRBV6-1 and TRBJ2-1; TRBD2 matches at 9 bases. V trimming: 8 bases; J trimming: 3 bases; junction bases outside the gene matches: 5. This CDR3 is built from 14 residues. Germline V gene sequence: CDR1 MNHNS, CDR2 SASEGT.

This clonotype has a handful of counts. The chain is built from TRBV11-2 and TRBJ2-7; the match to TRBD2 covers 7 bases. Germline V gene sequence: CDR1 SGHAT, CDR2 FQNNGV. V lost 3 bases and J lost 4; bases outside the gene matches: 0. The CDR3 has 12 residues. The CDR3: CASSLREYEQYF. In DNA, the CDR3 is TGTGCCAGCAGCTTGCGGGAGTACGAGCAGTACTTC.

CDR3 residues: CASSPPLGTAPTNEKLFF. The CDR3 DNA is TGTGCCAGCAGTCCCCCTCTGGGGACAGCCCCAACTAATGAAAAACTGTTTTTT. V is TRBV28 and J is TRBJ1-4; 7 bases are a match to TRBD1. Germline CDR1 is MDHEN and CDR2 is SYDVKM. The CDR3 spans 18 residues. Trimming removed 5 bases from V and 0 bases from J; junction bases left unmatched: 12.

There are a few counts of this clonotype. The CDR3 nucleotides are TGTGCCAGCAGCCCGGGACAGGTTAAAAACATTCAGTACTTC. This encodes CASSPGQVKNIQYF. The gene calls are TRBV28 and TRBJ2-4; 8 nucleotides match TRBD1. The CDR3 sequence is 14 residues long. The V gene end was trimmed by 6 bases and the J gene end by 4 bases; junction bases not matched to a gene: 5. The germline gives CDR1 MDHEN, CDR2 SYDVKM.

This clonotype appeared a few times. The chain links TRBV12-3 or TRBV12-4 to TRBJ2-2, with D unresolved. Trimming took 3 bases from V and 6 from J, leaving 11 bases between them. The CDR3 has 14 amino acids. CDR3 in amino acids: CASSFDLTSGELFF. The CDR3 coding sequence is TGTGCCAGCAGTTTTGACCTAACTTCCGGGGAGCTGTTTTTT.

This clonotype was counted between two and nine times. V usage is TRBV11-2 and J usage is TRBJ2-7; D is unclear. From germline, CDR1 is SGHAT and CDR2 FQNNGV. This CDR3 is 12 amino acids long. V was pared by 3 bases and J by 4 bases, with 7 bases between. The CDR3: CASSLTSYEQYF. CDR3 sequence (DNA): TGTGCCAGCAGCTTGACCTCATACGAGCAGTACTTC. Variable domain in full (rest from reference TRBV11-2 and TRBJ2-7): EAGVAQSPRYKIIEKRQSVAFWCNPISGHATLYWYQQILGQGPKLLIQFQNNGVVDDSQLPKDRFSAERLKGVDSTLKIQPAKLEDSAVYLCASSLTSYEQYFGPGTRLTVT.

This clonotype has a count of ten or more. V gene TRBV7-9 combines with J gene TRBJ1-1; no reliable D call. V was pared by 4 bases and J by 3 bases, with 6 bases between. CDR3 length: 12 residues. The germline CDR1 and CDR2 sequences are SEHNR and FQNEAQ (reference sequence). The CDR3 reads CASSSPYTEAFF. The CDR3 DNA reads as TGTGCCAGCAGCTCCCCATACACTGAAGCTTTCTTT.

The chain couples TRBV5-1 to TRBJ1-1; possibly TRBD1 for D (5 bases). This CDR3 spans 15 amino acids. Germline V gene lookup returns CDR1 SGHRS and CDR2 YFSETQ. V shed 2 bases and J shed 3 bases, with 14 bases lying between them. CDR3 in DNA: TGCGCCAGCAGCTTTAGGGGCGGGAAGGACACTGAAGCTTTCTTT. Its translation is CASSFRGGKDTEAFF.

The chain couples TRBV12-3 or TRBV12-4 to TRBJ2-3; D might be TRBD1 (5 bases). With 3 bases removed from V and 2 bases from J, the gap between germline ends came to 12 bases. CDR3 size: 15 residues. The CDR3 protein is CASSFYRLITDTQYF. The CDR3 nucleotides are TGTGCCAGCAGTTTTTACAGGCTGATCACAGATACGCAGTATTTT.

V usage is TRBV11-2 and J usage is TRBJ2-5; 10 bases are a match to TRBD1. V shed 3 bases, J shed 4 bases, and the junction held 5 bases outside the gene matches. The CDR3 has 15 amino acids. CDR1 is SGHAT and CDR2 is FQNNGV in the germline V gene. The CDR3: CASSFLTGGRETQYF. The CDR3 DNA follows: TGTGCCAGCAGCTTCCTGACAGGGGGCCGAGAGACCCAGTACTTC.